This entry concerns a single T cell receptor beta chain. The CDR3 is 16 amino acids. V lost 4 bases, J lost 0 bases, and 15 bases lay in between. CDR1 SGHNT and CDR2 YYREEE come from the germline V gene (reference sequence). In the source study's methods: Using reference gene primer amplification, nucleated cell counts were estimated. This table comes from immunoSEQ multiplex PCR, and its TCRdb copy is limited to in-frame clones, with some not included. V and J calls and clone size are copied from that table; D and trimming were computed from the DNA. The sample holds tens of thousands of clones, 85% seen once. The entry originates in a study of blood T cell repertoires in COVID-19. Study overall: T cells, B-cell-depleted T cells, or PBMCs provided the cDNA or gDNA that served as material.

The source of this sequence is a human donor in a cohort sampled during active COVID-19. Sample: peripheral blood. The genes are TRBV5-4 and TRBJ2-3; tentative D call: TRBD1 (5 bases). Here the CDR3 reads CASSGAQTLSTDTQYF. In nucleotides, the CDR3 is TGTGCCAGCAGCGGGGCCCAGACACTGAGCACAGATACGCAGTATTTT.